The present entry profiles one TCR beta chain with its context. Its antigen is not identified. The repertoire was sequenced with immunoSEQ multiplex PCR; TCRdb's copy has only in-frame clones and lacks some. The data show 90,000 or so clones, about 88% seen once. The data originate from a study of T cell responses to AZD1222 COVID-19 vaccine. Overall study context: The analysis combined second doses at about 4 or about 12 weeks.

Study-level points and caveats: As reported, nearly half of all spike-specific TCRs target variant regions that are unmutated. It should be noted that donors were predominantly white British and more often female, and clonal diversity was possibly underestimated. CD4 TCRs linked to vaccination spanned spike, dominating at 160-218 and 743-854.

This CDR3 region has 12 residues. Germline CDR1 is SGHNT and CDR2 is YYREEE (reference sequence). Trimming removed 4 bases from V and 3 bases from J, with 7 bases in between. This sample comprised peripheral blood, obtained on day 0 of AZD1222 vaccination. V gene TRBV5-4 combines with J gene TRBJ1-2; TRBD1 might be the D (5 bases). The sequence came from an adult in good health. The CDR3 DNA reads TGTGCCAGCAGCGGGGGGGACTATGGCTACACCTTC. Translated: CASSGGDYGYTF. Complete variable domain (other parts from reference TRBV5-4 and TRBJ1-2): ETGVTQSPTHLIKTRGQQVTLRCSSQSGHNTVSWYQQALGQGPQFIFQYYREEENGRGNFPPRFSGLQFPNYSSELNVNALELDDSALYLCASSGGDYGYTFGSGTRLTVV.